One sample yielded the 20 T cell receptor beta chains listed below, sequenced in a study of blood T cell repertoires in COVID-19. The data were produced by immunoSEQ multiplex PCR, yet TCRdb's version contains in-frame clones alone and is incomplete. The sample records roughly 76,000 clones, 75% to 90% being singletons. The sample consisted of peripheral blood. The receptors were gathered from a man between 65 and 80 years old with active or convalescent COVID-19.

CDR3 in amino acids: CASSRSDRGNSPLHF. CDR3 coding DNA: TGTGCCAGTAGTAGATCAGACAGGGGGAATTCACCCCTCCACTTT. The J gene is TRBJ1-6, the V gene TRBV19; 9 bases match TRBD1. The CDR3 contains 15 residues. V was clipped by 4 bases and J by 7 bases; unmatched bases: 5. Germline V lookup: CDR1 LNHDA, CDR2 SQIVND (reference sequence).

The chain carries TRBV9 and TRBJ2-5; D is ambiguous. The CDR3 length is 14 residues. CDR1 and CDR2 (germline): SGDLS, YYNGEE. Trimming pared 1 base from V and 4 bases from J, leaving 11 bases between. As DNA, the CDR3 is TGTGCCAGCAGCGTAAGTGGAGACGGAGAGACCCAGTACTTC. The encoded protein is CASSVSGDGETQYF.

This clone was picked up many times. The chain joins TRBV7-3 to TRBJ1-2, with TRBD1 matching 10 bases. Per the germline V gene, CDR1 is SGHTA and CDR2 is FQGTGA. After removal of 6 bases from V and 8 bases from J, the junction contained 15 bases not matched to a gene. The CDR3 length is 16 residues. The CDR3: CASSPGTGETLGGYTF. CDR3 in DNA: TGTGCCAGCAGTCCCGGGACAGGGGAAACCCTGGGAGGCTACACCTTC.

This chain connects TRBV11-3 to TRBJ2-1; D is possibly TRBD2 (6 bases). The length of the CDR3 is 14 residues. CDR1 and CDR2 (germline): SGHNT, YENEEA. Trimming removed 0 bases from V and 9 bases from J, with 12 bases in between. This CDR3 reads CASSLDVGSGEQFF. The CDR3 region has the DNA TGTGCCAGCAGCTTAGACGTCGGGAGTGGTGAGCAGTTCTTC.

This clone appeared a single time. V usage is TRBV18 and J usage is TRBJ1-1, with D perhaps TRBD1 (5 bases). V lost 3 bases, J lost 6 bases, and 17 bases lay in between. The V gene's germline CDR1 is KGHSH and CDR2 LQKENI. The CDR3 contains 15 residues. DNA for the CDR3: TGTGCCAGCTCACCCGGGGGGAGGGCGTATGCTGAAGCTTTCTTT. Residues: CASSPGGRAYAEAFF.

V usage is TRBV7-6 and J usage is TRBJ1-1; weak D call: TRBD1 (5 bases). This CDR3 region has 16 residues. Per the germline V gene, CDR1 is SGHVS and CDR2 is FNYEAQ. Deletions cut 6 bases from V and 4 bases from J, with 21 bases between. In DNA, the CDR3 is TGTGCCAGCAGTTACTACCAAGGACATGAGGCCACTGAAGCTTTCTTT. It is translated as CASSYYQGHEATEAFF. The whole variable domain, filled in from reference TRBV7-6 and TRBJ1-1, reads GAGVSQSPRYKVTKRGQDVALRCDPISGHVSLYWYRQALGQGPEFLTYFNYEAQQDKSGLPNDRFSAERPEGSISTLTIQRTEQRDSAMYRCASSYYQGHEATEAFFGQGTRLTVV.

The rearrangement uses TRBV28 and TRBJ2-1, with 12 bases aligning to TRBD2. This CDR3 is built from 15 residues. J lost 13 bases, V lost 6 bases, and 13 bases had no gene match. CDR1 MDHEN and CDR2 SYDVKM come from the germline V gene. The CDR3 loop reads CASSLGLAGLLKQFF. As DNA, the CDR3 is TGTGCCAGCAGCCTCGGACTAGCGGGACTACTGAAACAGTTCTTC.

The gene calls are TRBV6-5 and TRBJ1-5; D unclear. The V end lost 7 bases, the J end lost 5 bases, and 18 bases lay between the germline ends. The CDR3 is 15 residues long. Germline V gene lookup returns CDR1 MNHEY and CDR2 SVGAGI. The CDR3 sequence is CASTQTGSTYQPQHF. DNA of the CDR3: TGTGCCAGCACCCAGACGGGGTCGACCTATCAGCCCCAGCATTTT.

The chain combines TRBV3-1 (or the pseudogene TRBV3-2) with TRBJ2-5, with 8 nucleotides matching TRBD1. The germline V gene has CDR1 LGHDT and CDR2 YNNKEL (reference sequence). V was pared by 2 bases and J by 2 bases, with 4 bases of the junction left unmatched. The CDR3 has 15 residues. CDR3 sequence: CASSQNRGSQETQYF. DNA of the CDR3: TGTGCCAGCAGCCAAAACAGGGGGTCTCAAGAGACCCAGTACTTC.

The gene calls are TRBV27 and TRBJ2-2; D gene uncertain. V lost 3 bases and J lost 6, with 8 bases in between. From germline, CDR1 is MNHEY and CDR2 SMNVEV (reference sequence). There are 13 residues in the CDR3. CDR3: CASSFIMSGELFF. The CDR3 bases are TGTGCCAGCAGTTTTATTATGTCCGGGGAGCTGTTTTTT.

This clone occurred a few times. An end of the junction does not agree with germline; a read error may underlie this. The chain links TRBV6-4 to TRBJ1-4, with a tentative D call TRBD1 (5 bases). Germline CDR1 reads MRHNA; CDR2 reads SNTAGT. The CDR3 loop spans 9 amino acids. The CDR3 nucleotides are TGTGCCAGCAGAGGAGGTGGGGGGTTT. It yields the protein CASRGGGGF.

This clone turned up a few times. CDR3: CASSQVSGSTYEQYF. CDR3 nucleotide sequence: TGTGCCAGCAGCCAAGTTAGCGGGAGTACCTACGAGCAGTACTTC. The genes are TRBV7-2 and TRBJ2-7, with 9 bases fitting TRBD2. V lost 5 bases to trimming and J lost 2 bases; unmatched junction nucleotides: 7. Per the germline V gene, CDR1 is SGHTA and CDR2 is FQGNSA. The CDR3 consists of 15 residues.

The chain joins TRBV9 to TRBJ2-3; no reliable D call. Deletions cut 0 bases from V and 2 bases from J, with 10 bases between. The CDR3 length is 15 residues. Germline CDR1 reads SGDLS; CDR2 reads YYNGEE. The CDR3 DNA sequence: TGTGCCAGCAGCGTAGCCGGGTTAGACACAGATACGCAGTATTTT. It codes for CASSVAGLDTDTQYF.

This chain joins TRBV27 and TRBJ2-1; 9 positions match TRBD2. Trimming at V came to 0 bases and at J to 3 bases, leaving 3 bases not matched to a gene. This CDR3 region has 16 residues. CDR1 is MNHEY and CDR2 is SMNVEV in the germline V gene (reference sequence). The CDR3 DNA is TGTGCCAGCAGTTTATCTCCTAGCGGGATCTACAATGAGCAGTTCTTC. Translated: CASSLSPSGIYNEQFF.

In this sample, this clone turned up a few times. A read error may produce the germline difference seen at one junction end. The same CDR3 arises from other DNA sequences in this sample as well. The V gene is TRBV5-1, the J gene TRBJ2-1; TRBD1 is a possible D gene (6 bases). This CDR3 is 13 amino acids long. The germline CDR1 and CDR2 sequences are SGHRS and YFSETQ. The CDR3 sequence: CASSLDRYNEQFF. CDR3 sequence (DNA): TGCGCCAGCAGTTTGGACAGATACAATGAGCAGTTCTTC.

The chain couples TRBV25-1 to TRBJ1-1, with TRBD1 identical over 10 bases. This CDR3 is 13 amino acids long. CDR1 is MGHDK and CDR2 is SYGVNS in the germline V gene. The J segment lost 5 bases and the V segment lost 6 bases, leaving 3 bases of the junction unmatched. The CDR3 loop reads CASRRQGATEAFF. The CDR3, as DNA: TGTGCCAGCAGACGACAGGGGGCAACTGAAGCTTTCTTT.

CDR3 DNA sequence: TGCGCCAGCAGGTGGGGCAGCCAAGAGACCCAGTACTTC. This gives the protein CASRWGSQETQYF. This sequence joins TRBV5-1 and TRBJ2-5; perhaps TRBD1 as D (5 bases). This CDR3 is 13 amino acids long. V gave up 5 bases and J gave up 1 base, with 9 bases separating them. Germline CDR1 reads SGHRS; CDR2 reads YFSETQ.

The CDR3 region has the DNA TGTGCCTGGAGTATGGGGGGGCCCCCGGAGCAGTACTTC. It codes for CAWSMGGPPEQYF. This chain joins TRBV30 and TRBJ2-7; TRBD2 might be the D (7 bases). Trimming left V 2 bases short and J 7 bases short, with 15 bases between. In germline, CDR1 is GTSNPN, CDR2 SVGIG (reference sequence). The CDR3 is 13 amino acids.

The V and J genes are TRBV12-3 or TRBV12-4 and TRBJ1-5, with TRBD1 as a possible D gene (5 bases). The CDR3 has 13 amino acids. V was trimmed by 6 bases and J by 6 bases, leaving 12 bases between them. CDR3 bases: TGTGCCAGCAGGACGGGGGTTCGTCAGCCCCAGCATTTT. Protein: CASRTGVRQPQHF.

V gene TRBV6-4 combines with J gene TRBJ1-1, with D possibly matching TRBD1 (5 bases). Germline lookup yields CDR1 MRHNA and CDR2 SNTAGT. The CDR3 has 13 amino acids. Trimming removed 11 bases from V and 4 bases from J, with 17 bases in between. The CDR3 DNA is TGTGCCGGGAGGGAGGCGGGGCCCACTGAAGCTTTCTTT. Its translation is CAGREAGPTEAFF.